This TCR beta chain was sequenced during a study of cytomegalovirus exposure and HLA in healthy donors. This PCR relied on a set of 60 Vbeta primers and 13 Jbeta primers. Repertoires were generated with immunoSEQ multiplex PCR, while TCRdb's copy carries only in-frame clones and drops some. The profile shows about 210,000 clones, roughly 83% of them singletons. Germline CDR1 MNHEY, CDR2 SVGAGI. V was trimmed by 7 bases and J by 1 base, leaving 10 bases between them. The CDR3 consists of 13 residues. The sequence was obtained from a male donor in good health and CMV-seropositive. The chain employs TRBV6-5 and TRBJ1-1; D may be TRBD1 (6 bases). Sequencing was done on a sample of PBMCs. The DNA for the CDR3 is TGTGCCAGCACAGGACAGAAGAACACTGAAGCTTTCTTT. It specifies CASTGQKNTEAFF.